This TCR beta chain was recorded in a study of blood T cells in healthy people across ages. About the research overall: Template switching caught about one barcoded beta molecule for each two T cells.

There were at least 5.5 micrograms of total RNA extracted from every sample. This clonotype was counted only a few times. Its antigen is not identified. A sample-barcoded 5' primer and a J-beta primer mix were used in a second PCR of about 7 to 12 cycles. MiXCR was run by TCRdb on the 5' RACE reads, yielding one entry per CDR3 protein. The table includes some 1 million distinct CDR3 sequences, 45% detected once. Findings and limits, study-wide: PBMCs that were unsorted prevented a conclusive naive versus antigen-experienced comparison.

The V gene end was trimmed by 3 bases and the J gene end by 3 bases; junction bases not matched to a gene: 8. The CDR3 loop spans 16 amino acids. CDR1 is MGHDK and CDR2 is SYGVNS in the germline V gene. The chain joins TRBV25-1 to TRBJ2-3; 8 bases are a match to TRBD2. Sequencing was carried out using blood. This sequence was found in a woman aged 55-69 years in good health. The CDR3 DNA is TGTGCCAGCAGTGAGGAAAGCGGGAGTAGAACAGATACGCAGTATTTT. It is translated as CASSEESGSRTDTQYF.